The clone carrying this TCR beta chain appeared a few times. TCRdb processed the 5' RACE reads anew with MiXCR; each CDR3 protein has one entry. The table lists 39,000 or so distinct CDR3 sequences, 7% to 10% of them singletons. This record comes from a study of chronic HIV infection and antiretroviral therapy. Sequencing was done on a sample of peripheral blood. The sequence was collected from an adult who had HIV and had not received antiretroviral therapy, or was an uninfected healthy control (not recorded which).

This CDR3 reads CSVSPVGFGTEAFF. Written as DNA, the CDR3 is TGCAGCGTCTCCCCGGTGGGGTTTGGCACTGAAGCTTTCTTT. The chain employs TRBV29-1 and TRBJ1-1; D is ambiguous. CDR3 length: 14 residues. The V end was cut by 6 bases, the J end by 4 bases, with 18 bases between. Germline V gene sequence: CDR1 SQVTM, CDR2 ANQGSEA.